This passage covers 32 T cell receptor beta chains from one sample sequenced in a study of cytomegalovirus exposure and HLA in healthy donors. Sequencing was performed with immunoSEQ multiplex PCR; in TCRdb, only in-frame clones are kept and a portion is missing. The sample records 200,000 to 300,000 clones, roughly 87% being singletons. What was sequenced was PBMCs. These receptors originate from a man younger than 30 in good health and CMV-seropositive.

V usage is TRBV7-9 and J usage is TRBJ1-2; no clear D. The CDR3 extends over 16 amino acids. The germline V gene encodes CDR1 SEHNR and CDR2 FQNEAQ (reference sequence). V gave up 5 bases and J gave up 0 bases, with 16 bases separating them. The CDR3 loop is CASSTQDSGANYGYTF. CDR3 bases: TGTGCCAGCAGCACCCAAGATTCGGGAGCTAACTATGGCTACACCTTC.

This clone was seen once. The V and J genes are TRBV6-5 and TRBJ2-5; 7 bases map to TRBD2. Per germline, CDR1 MNHEY and CDR2 SVGAGI. Unmatched junction bases numbered 8, after V lost 3 bases and J lost 4 bases. The CDR3 is 15 amino acids. CDR3 nucleotide sequence: TGTGCCAGCAGTTATACCAGCGGGAATGGAGAGACCCAGTACTTC. This codes for CASSYTSGNGETQYF.

The chain links TRBV5-4 to TRBJ2-7; 9 nucleotides match TRBD2. This CDR3 spans 15 amino acids. The junction had 9 bases not matched to a gene; V was cut back by 3 bases and J by 5 bases. CDR1 and CDR2 (germline): SGHNT, YYREEE (reference sequence). The CDR3 nucleotides are TGTGCCAGCAGCTCGGGTCCGGGACTAGCAGACGAGCAGTACTTC. Translation: CASSSGPGLADEQYF.

CDR3 DNA: TGCGCCAGCAGACCCGGGTCGGGCGAAAAACTGTTTTTT. This encodes CASRPGSGEKLFF. The rearrangement links TRBV5-1 to TRBJ1-4; D is uncertain. The CDR3 is 13 residues long. Trimming took 5 bases from V and 8 from J, leaving 13 bases between them. CDR1 SGHRS and CDR2 YFSETQ come from the germline V gene.

The gene calls are TRBV5-1 and TRBJ1-2; 7 bases agree with TRBD1. Germline V gene lookup returns CDR1 SGHRS and CDR2 YFSETQ. The J segment lost 4 bases and the V segment lost 0 bases, leaving 3 bases of the junction unmatched. CDR3 length equals 14 residues. The CDR3: CASSLAGDSYGYTF. CDR3 bases: TGCGCCAGCAGCTTGGCCGGGGACAGCTATGGCTACACCTTC.

J is TRBJ1-2 and V is TRBV7-8; 7 nucleotides line up with TRBD1. This CDR3 is 13 amino acids long. After removal of 1 base from V and 13 bases from J, the junction contained 9 bases not matched to a gene. The germline V gene encodes CDR1 SGHVS and CDR2 FQNEAQ. DNA for the CDR3: TGTGCCAGCAGCTTAGACAGACAGGGTCGAGCCACCTTC. It encodes CASSLDRQGRATF.

The CDR3 spells CASTEAPGQGAFNEQYF. CDR3 nucleotide sequence: TGTGCCAGCACCGAAGCCCCGGGACAGGGGGCGTTCAACGAGCAGTACTTC. This rearrangement joins TRBV27 to TRBJ2-7; TRBD1 matches 12 bases. Unmatched junction bases numbered 15, after V lost 7 bases and J lost 5 bases. CDR1 is MNHEY, CDR2 SMNVEV, per germline (reference sequence). CDR3 length: 17 residues.

This CDR3 reads CASSLIQGAEDNEQFF. Here the CDR3 DNA reads TGCGCCAGCAGCCTAATACAGGGGGCTGAAGACAATGAGCAGTTCTTC. The chain couples TRBV5-1 to TRBJ2-1; 9 bases fit TRBD1. V shed 4 bases and J 5 bases; nucleotides not matched to a gene: 10. The CDR3 runs to 16 residues. Germline values: CDR1 SGHRS, CDR2 YFSETQ.

This clone appeared once. This chain uses TRBV23-1 with TRBJ1-5; no reliable D call. TRBV23-1 is noted as an ORF with a role that remains uncertain. V lost 3 bases and J lost 4, with 10 bases in between. The CDR3 has 14 amino acids. DNA of the CDR3: TGCGCCAGCAGTCAGGCACAGCTTAATCAGCCCCAGCATTTT. Its protein is CASSQAQLNQPQHF.

The chain carries TRBV7-2 and TRBJ2-5; possibly TRBD2 for D (5 bases). Germline values: CDR1 SGHTA, CDR2 FQGNSA. Trimming removed 1 base from V and 5 bases from J, with 14 bases in between. The CDR3 runs 15 residues. The CDR3 DNA follows: TGTGCCAGCAGCTTAGACGCGGGTAGCGTGGAGACCCAGTACTTC. Amino acids: CASSLDAGSVETQYF.

The chain combines TRBV30 with TRBJ2-6, with TRBD1 matching 7 bases. CDR1 is GTSNPN and CDR2 is SVGIG in the germline V gene (reference sequence). The CDR3 has 15 residues. Germline trimming cut 5 bases from V and 0 bases from J; bases unmatched to any gene: 4. Here the CDR3 reads CAWAYRGSGANVLTF. The DNA of the CDR3 is TGTGCCTGGGCCTACAGGGGCTCTGGGGCCAACGTCCTGACTTTC. Filled out from reference TRBV30 and TRBJ2-6, the complete variable domain reads SQTIHQWPATLVQPVGSPLSLECTVEGTSNPNLYWYRQAAGRGLQLLFYSVGIGQISSEVPQNLSASRPQDRQFILSSKKLLLSDSGFYLCAWAYRGSGANVLTFGAGSRLTVL.

This chain joins TRBV7-9 and TRBJ2-2; D not certain. Trimming removed 1 base at V and 4 bases at J, with 7 bases between. In germline, CDR1 is SEHNR, CDR2 FQNEAQ (reference sequence). The CDR3 covers 14 residues. CDR3 nucleotide sequence: TGTGCCAGCAGCTTAGACCAAGTCACCGGGGAGCTGTTTTTT. Amino acid sequence: CASSLDQVTGELFF. Full variable domain (outside the CDR3, taken from reference TRBV7-9 and TRBJ2-2): DTGVSQNPRHKITKRGQNVTFRCDPISEHNRLYWYRQTLGQGPEFLTYFQNEAQLEKSRLLSDRFSAERPKGSFSTLEIQRTEQGDSAMYLCASSLDQVTGELFFGEGSRLTVL.

V usage is TRBV11-2 and J usage is TRBJ2-3; 9 nucleotides agree with TRBD1. CDR3 size: 14 residues. The germline CDR1 and CDR2 sequences are SGHAT and FQNNGV. The V gene end was trimmed by 5 bases and the J gene end by 7 bases; junction bases not matched to a gene: 7. The CDR3 DNA sequence: TGTGCCAGCAGCCCAGGGACAGGGATCAATACGCAGTATTTT. It yields the protein CASSPGTGINTQYF.

V is TRBV6-1 and J is TRBJ2-2; D is perhaps TRBD1 (6 bases). The germline V gene has CDR1 MNHNS and CDR2 SASEGT. The CDR3 runs 13 residues. V lost 6 bases and J lost 6, with 11 bases in between. The chain's CDR3 is CASSQGWAGELFF. The CDR3 bases are TGTGCCAGCAGCCAGGGGTGGGCCGGGGAGCTGTTTTTT.

CDR3 DNA: TGTGCCAGCAGTACTCCGGGACTAACATACGAGCAGTACTTC. The encoded protein is CASSTPGLTYEQYF. The chain has TRBV6-1 and TRBJ2-7, with 7 nucleotides matching TRBD2. Germline-derived CDR1 and CDR2 are MNHNS and SASEGT. Trimming cost V 5 bases and J 4 bases; bases outside gene matches: 8. There are 14 residues in the CDR3.

This clone was observed a handful of times. The V gene is TRBV6-1, the J gene TRBJ2-7; 7 nucleotides align to TRBD2. The CDR3 totals 14 residues. The V segment lost 3 bases and the J segment 5 bases; nucleotides outside the gene matches: 7. The germline gives CDR1 MNHNS, CDR2 SASEGT. The CDR3 DNA reads TGTGCCAGCAGTGATCTGGGGGGGATCGACGAGCAGTACTTC. It is translated as CASSDLGGIDEQYF.

The V call is TRBV30, the J call TRBJ2-7, with 10 bases matching TRBD2. Per the germline V gene, CDR1 is GTSNPN and CDR2 is SVGIG (reference sequence). The CDR3 sequence is 15 residues long. Trimming removed 7 bases from V and 0 bases from J; junction bases left unmatched: 9. CDR3 in amino acids: CAFGPGTSDSYEQYF. The CDR3 DNA sequence: TGTGCCTTCGGACCCGGGACTAGCGACTCCTACGAGCAGTACTTC.

The chain carries TRBV7-8 and TRBJ1-4; D not resolved. CDR1 is SGHVS and CDR2 is FQNEAQ in the germline V gene. Trimming stripped 5 bases from V and 8 bases from J, with 9 bases between. The CDR3 is 12 residues long. DNA for the CDR3: TGTGCCAGCAGCCCCGGCCGGGAAAAACTGTTTTTT. Protein product: CASSPGREKLFF.

CDR3 sequence: CASSSGTDSYEQYF. The CDR3 bases are TGTGCCAGCAGCTCCGGGACCGACTCCTACGAGCAGTACTTC. The chain carries TRBV9 and TRBJ2-7; D is tentatively TRBD1 or TRBD2 (5 bases each). With 4 bases removed from V and 0 bases from J, the gap between germline ends came to 11 bases. CDR3 length equals 14 residues. Germline V lookup: CDR1 SGDLS, CDR2 YYNGEE.

The chain is built from TRBV7-9 and TRBJ2-7, with unresolved D. The V gene's germline CDR1 is SEHNR and CDR2 FQNEAQ (reference sequence). The ends were cut back, 5 bases at V and 4 bases at J, with 9 bases in the middle. This CDR3 is built from 12 residues. The CDR3 region has the DNA TGTGCCAGCAGCCTAGACACGTACGAGCAGTACTTC. Its protein is CASSLDTYEQYF.

The chain carries TRBV7-8 and TRBJ2-5; no reliable D call. CDR3 size: 12 residues. CDR1 and CDR2 (germline): SGHVS, FQNEAQ. With 4 bases removed from V and 5 bases from J, the gap between germline ends came to 8 bases. The CDR3 DNA reads as TGTGCCAGCAGCTATTCGGCGGAGACCCAGTACTTC. Amino acids: CASSYSAETQYF.

CDR3 protein: CASSYLGEQYF. CDR3 nucleotides: TGTGCCAGCAGTTACCTCGGCGAGCAGTACTTC. The rearrangement links TRBV27 to TRBJ2-7; D gene uncertain. The CDR3 length is 11 residues. Trimming left V 4 bases short and J 6 bases short, with 7 bases between. The germline CDR1 and CDR2 sequences are MNHEY and SMNVEV (reference sequence).

This chain joins TRBV9 and TRBJ2-5; 10 bases match TRBD2. V lost 3 bases and J lost 4; bases outside the gene matches: 12. From germline, CDR1 is SGDLS and CDR2 YYNGEE. The CDR3 spans 17 residues. CDR3 bases: TGTGCCAGCAGCGCCCGCGGCGGGCTAGCGGGAGCAGAGACCCAGTACTTC. It is translated as CASSARGGLAGAETQYF. Complete variable domain (other parts from reference TRBV9 and TRBJ2-5): DSGVTQTPKHLITATGQRVTLRCSPRSGDLSVYWYQQSLDQGLQFLIQYYNGEERAKGNILERFSAQQFPDLHSELNLSSLELGDSALYFCASSARGGLAGAETQYFGPGTRLLVL.

This clone was seen more than once but under ten times. The DNA of the CDR3 is TGTGCCAGCAGTGATCCCGACCCAAACTATGGCTACACCTTC. Translation: CASSDPDPNYGYTF. The rearrangement joins TRBV25-1 to TRBJ1-2, with no clear D. The germline gives CDR1 MGHDK, CDR2 SYGVNS. V dropped 3 bases and J dropped 2 bases, with 10 bases sitting between them. This CDR3 has 14 residues.

V usage is TRBV2 and J usage is TRBJ2-1, with TRBD1 identical over 7 bases. The junction had 8 bases not matched to a gene; V was cut back by 6 bases and J by 6 bases. The CDR3 runs 14 residues. Germline assignment: CDR1 SNHLY and CDR2 FYNNEI. The CDR3, as DNA: TGTGCCAGCAGCAGCGACAGGGTAGGCAATGAGCAGTTCTTC. This gives the protein CASSSDRVGNEQFF. Together with reference TRBV2 and TRBJ2-1, the CDR3 gives the full variable domain: EPEVTQTPSHQVTQMGQEVILRCVPISNHLYFYWYRQILGQKVEFLVSFYNNEISEKSEIFDDQFSVERPDGSNFTLKIRSTKLEDSAMYFCASSSDRVGNEQFFGPGTRLTVL.

The chain recombines TRBV25-1 with TRBJ2-7, with D maybe TRBD1 (6 bases). Germline CDR1 reads MGHDK; CDR2 reads SYGVNS. V was pared by 6 bases and J by 0 bases, with 9 bases between. The length of the CDR3 is 13 residues. DNA of the CDR3: TGTGCCAGCAGCGGACAGAACTCCTACGAGCAGTACTTC. Translating it yields CASSGQNSYEQYF.

The rearrangement joins TRBV6-1 to TRBJ1-1; TRBD1 matches 9 bases. V lost 6 bases and J lost 1; bases outside the gene matches: 3. This CDR3 comprises 14 residues. In germline, CDR1 is MNHNS, CDR2 SASEGT. The CDR3 DNA follows: TGTGCCAGCAGAAGGACAGGGGCGAACACTGAAGCTTTCTTT. It is translated as CASRRTGANTEAFF.

V and J are TRBV6-1 and TRBJ1-2, with a possible D match to TRBD1 (5 bases). Trimming stripped 2 bases from V and 7 bases from J, with 14 bases between. Germline V gene sequence: CDR1 MNHNS, CDR2 SASEGT. The CDR3 has 14 residues. CDR3 region: CASSEWGSVRGYTF. CDR3 DNA sequence: TGTGCCAGCAGTGAATGGGGGAGCGTCCGTGGCTACACCTTC.

The chain joins TRBV2 to TRBJ2-5; TRBD1 matches 8 bases. The CDR3 has 14 amino acids. After removal of 4 bases from V and 3 bases from J, the junction contained 4 bases not matched to a gene. Germline lookup yields CDR1 SNHLY and CDR2 FYNNEI. CDR3 bases: TGTGCCAGCAGTGGACAGGGGCCCGAAGAGACCCAGTACTTC. Its protein is CASSGQGPEETQYF.

This clone was seen only once. This chain connects TRBV7-9 to TRBJ2-7, with D unresolved. The CDR3 totals 13 residues. The germline V and J ends were trimmed by 3 bases and 4 bases, with 10 bases remaining between them. The germline V gene has CDR1 SEHNR and CDR2 FQNEAQ (reference sequence). The CDR3 coding sequence is TGTGCCAGCAGCTTTTCGTCATCATACGAGCAGTACTTC. Protein product: CASSFSSSYEQYF.

This rearrangement joins TRBV29-1 to TRBJ1-3; D uncertain. The CDR3 sequence is 14 residues long. The V end lost 0 bases, the J end lost 2 bases, and 8 bases lay between the germline ends. Germline V gene data show CDR1 as SQVTM and CDR2 as ANQGSEA. The CDR3 bases are TGCAGCGTTGAAGAGGCCGGGACTGGAAACACCATATATTTT. Amino acids: CSVEEAGTGNTIYF.

This clone has only one observation. This chain joins TRBV6-5 and TRBJ2-1; 7 bases align to TRBD1. This CDR3 is built from 15 residues. CDR1 and CDR2 from the germline V gene are MNHEY and SVGAGI. Trimming took 0 bases from V and 12 from J; bases not matched to a gene: 11. DNA for the CDR3: TGTGCCAGCAGTTACTCGAAGGCAACAGGGGAACGGCAGTTCTTC. Protein product: CASSYSKATGERQFF.